This T cell receptor beta chain was observed in a study of blood T cells in healthy people across ages (dated by TCRdb to the mid-2010s). In the study overall: Template switching captured roughly one uniquely barcoded TCR beta cDNA molecule per two T cells in model experiments. To track age-related changes in TCR beta repertoire diversity, the study relied on deep sequencing normalized with unique cDNA molecular identifiers. The donors were divided into four age groups: young (average around 16 years), middle-aged (approximately 42), aged (approximately 64) and long-lived (82). Donors of different ages were randomly distributed across sequencing lanes to avoid experimental bias. Using the same blood draw, the study looked at two additional independent replicas of 1 million unique cDNA reads for two donors, one aged 18 to 30 and the other aged 80 or older. General findings and caveats noted by the study authors: Total diversity estimates from one million sequenced T cells were considered lower bounds and underestimates. Conclusive comparison of naive and antigen-experienced compartments was prevented by the profiling of bulk unsorted PBMCs. Observed TCR beta diversity per million T cells fell roughly linearly with age, and a significant reduction was already apparent by age around 39. Observed TCR beta diversity correlated strongly with the percentage of naive T cells measured by flow cytometry. Compared with the aged group, the long-lived group had more naive CD4+ T cells, fewer expanded clones and increased TCR diversity, suggesting age selection. Because donor CMV infection status was unknown, age-related changes in expanded clonotypes were potentially confounded.

Systemically healthy Caucasian individuals from Russia, 35 to 50 in total and aged about 6 to 90 years, were included as donors. Approximately 9 milliliters of peripheral blood were collected from each donor into EDTA-treated Vacutainer tubes. PBMCs were isolated by Ficoll-Paque density-gradient centrifugation, with at least 6 million obtained per sample. Trizol reagent was used to extract total RNA from the PBMCs, yielding at least 5 micrograms per sample. For every donor, flow cytometry on a PBMC aliquot measured the percentage of naive CD45RAhigh/CD27high T cells. Counted from cysteine to phenylalanine, this CDR3 has 14 amino acids. Only CDR3 DNA remains: 42 bases, in frame from the first base. CDR1 and CDR2 are drawn from the germline V gene (reference sequence): MNHEY, SMNVEV. V is reduced by 6 bases and J by 2 bases, leaving a spacing of 14 bases between them. For this clonotype: Its specific antigen is unknown. One base away there is no much larger clone; base qualities are not given.

Receptor amplification or capture employed 5' RACE. The sample was run on an Illumina HiSeq 2500. The second PCR ran for roughly 6 to 11 cycles and used a J-beta primer mix along with a sample-barcoded 5' primer. A template-switch 5' adaptor carrying 12 random nucleotides introduced a unique molecular identifier onto each TCR beta cDNA molecule. Each sample yielded at least 2.5 million CDR3-containing paired-end reads. The Mint cDNA synthesis kit, primed by a TRBC-specific oligonucleotide, was used to synthesize first-strand cDNA from all RNA. After uracil-DNA glycosylase treatment, a first 18-cycle PCR used universal primers M1SS and BC2_uni_R on all cDNA. As for the authors' bioinformatics: For normalization, 1 million high-quality reads were randomly selected from each sample, with every read carrying a distinct molecular identifier. Reads sharing molecular identifiers were discarded rather than binned into consensus sequences. MiTCR, run with a Q25 quality threshold and the strictest error-elimination algorithm, handled CDR3 identification, clonotype clustering and error correction. A nonparametric unseen species model with Euler transformation was used to estimate a lower bound on total TCR beta diversity. The public reads were run again by TCRdb, first through fastp at Q25 and then through MiXCR, and only productive beta chains were kept. Records with the same CDR3 protein are collapsed into one entry carrying the most frequent genes and DNA. These V and J calls derive from TCRdb rather than the authors' analysis. This sample has some 1.4 million distinct CDR3 sequences in its table, and approximately 40% of those were observed once. 6.5% to 10% of the sample rests with the top ten.

The receptor comes from a young woman in good health. The sequencing sample was made of blood. Rearrangement joined TRBV27 to TRBJ2-7; D gene: possibly TRBD1, on 5 matching bases. The CDR3 protein is CASRIGALAYEQYF. The DNA sequence follows: TGTGCCAGCAGGATAGGGGCCCTTGCCTACGAGCAGTACTTC.